Following are 12 T cell receptor beta chains from one sample sequenced in a study of CD4+ T cells in melanoma. Clones were sequenced by immunoSEQ multiplex PCR, and TCRdb holds only the in-frame ones, with some missing. Seen here are more than 15,000 clones, approximately 81% observed once, and the top ten hold under 7%. The specimen was cells from a culture (not recorded whether cultured in vitro). The receptors stem from a human donor with melanoma.

The chain uses TRBV10-3 and TRBJ1-1; D may be TRBD1 (6 bases). This CDR3 is 12 amino acids long. V lost 5 bases and J lost 7, with 11 bases in between. The germline V gene has CDR1 ENHRY and CDR2 SYGVKD. The CDR3 region has the DNA TGTGCCATCAGTAAACCGGACAGTGAAGCTTTCTTT. It encodes CAISKPDSEAFF.

CDR3 nucleotide sequence: TGTGCCAGTAGTACTCGAGATACGCAGTATTTT. This translates into CASSTRDTQYF. The rearrangement joins TRBV19 to TRBJ2-3; D is uncertain. V was trimmed by 4 bases and J by 5 bases, leaving 4 bases between them. Germline V gene data show CDR1 as LNHDA and CDR2 as SQIVND (reference sequence). The CDR3 covers 11 residues.

This rearrangement joins TRBV18 to TRBJ1-5, with D maybe TRBD1 (5 bases). Trimming cost V 3 bases and J 1 base, with 7 bases left between them. The germline gives CDR1 KGHSH, CDR2 LQKENI. The CDR3 totals 14 residues. CDR3 bases: TGTGCCAGCTCACCGGGGGTCAGCAATCAGCCCCAGCATTTT. Translated: CASSPGVSNQPQHF.

This clone was observed a single time. The chain employs TRBV2 and TRBJ2-3; possibly TRBD1 for D (5 bases). CDR3 length: 15 residues. Trimming took off 4 bases at V and 4 bases at J, with 15 bases between the two ends. CDR1 is SNHLY and CDR2 is FYNNEI in the germline V gene. The CDR3 coding sequence is TGTGCCAGCAGTGGGGGCACCCGAGTGGCAGATACGCAGTATTTT. This codes for CASSGGTRVADTQYF.

The chain combines TRBV5-1 with TRBJ2-5; perhaps D is TRBD1 or TRBD2 (6 bases each). The CDR3 loop spans 14 amino acids. V dropped 3 bases and J dropped 5 bases, with 14 bases sitting between them. Germline V gene sequence: CDR1 SGHRS, CDR2 YFSETQ. DNA for the CDR3: TGCGCCAGCAGCTATCAGACTAGGGGGGAGACCCAGTACTTC. Its translation is CASSYQTRGETQYF.

This clone was seen more than once but under ten times. CDR3 protein: CASSLRPGGLTYEQYF. The CDR3 region has the DNA TGTGCCAGCAGCCTCCGGCCGGGGGGGTTAACCTACGAGCAGTACTTC. The chain links TRBV7-2 to TRBJ2-7, with 8 positions matching TRBD2. The CDR3 totals 16 residues. The V segment lost 5 bases and the J segment 2 bases; nucleotides outside the gene matches: 11. Per the germline V gene, CDR1 is SGHTA and CDR2 is FQGNSA.

The chain uses TRBV15 and TRBJ2-5; the match to TRBD2 covers 11 bases. This CDR3 contains 15 residues. Per germline, CDR1 LNHNV and CDR2 YYDKDF (reference sequence). V was clipped by 1 base and J by 7 bases; unmatched bases: 5. CDR3 DNA: TGTGCCACCAGCAGAGTAGCGGGGGGGCCGGGGACCCAGTACTTC. It specifies CATSRVAGGPGTQYF.

V and J are TRBV5-1 and TRBJ1-1, with unresolved D. Germline V CDR1 and CDR2: SGHRS, YFSETQ. Trimming took 7 bases from V and 0 from J, leaving 16 bases between them. The CDR3 length is 15 residues. The DNA of the CDR3 is TGCGCCAGCCGCGACATCCGATACATGAACACTGAAGCTTTCTTT. As protein: CASRDIRYMNTEAFF.

The rearrangement joins TRBV4-1 to TRBJ2-5; a weak D match, TRBD1 (5 bases). The germline V gene encodes CDR1 MGHRA and CDR2 YSYEKL. There are 20 residues in the CDR3. V was clipped by 2 bases and J by 2 bases, with 27 bases between them. In DNA form, the CDR3 reads TGCGCCAGCAGCCAAAGATCCGGGTCGGTACAGCAGGGAACGCAAGAGACCCAGTACTTC. This translates into CASSQRSGSVQQGTQETQYF.

This rearrangement joins TRBV30 to TRBJ1-2; D not certain. The CDR3 sequence is 12 residues long. V dropped 4 bases and J dropped 8 bases, with 14 bases sitting between them. Germline V gene lookup returns CDR1 GTSNPN and CDR2 SVGIG (reference sequence). The chain's CDR3 is CAWTSTVWGYTF. CDR3 bases: TGTGCCTGGACCTCGACGGTATGGGGCTACACCTTC.

The chain uses TRBV11-2 and TRBJ1-6; no clear D. This CDR3 is 14 amino acids long. In germline, CDR1 is SGHAT, CDR2 FQNNGV. Trimming removed 1 base from V and 3 bases from J, with 4 bases in between. The CDR3 DNA follows: TGTGCCAGCAGCTTAGGCAGCTATAATTCACCCCTCCACTTT. Protein sequence: CASSLGSYNSPLHF.

The chain employs TRBV9 and TRBJ1-1; D remains unclear. Germline V CDR1 and CDR2: SGDLS, YYNGEE. The CDR3 extends over 13 amino acids. V was cut by 0 bases and J by 8 bases, with 11 bases left in between. CDR3 nucleotide sequence: TGTGCCAGCAGCGTAGAGGTCGACCTAGAAGCTTTCTTT. Protein sequence: CASSVEVDLEAFF.